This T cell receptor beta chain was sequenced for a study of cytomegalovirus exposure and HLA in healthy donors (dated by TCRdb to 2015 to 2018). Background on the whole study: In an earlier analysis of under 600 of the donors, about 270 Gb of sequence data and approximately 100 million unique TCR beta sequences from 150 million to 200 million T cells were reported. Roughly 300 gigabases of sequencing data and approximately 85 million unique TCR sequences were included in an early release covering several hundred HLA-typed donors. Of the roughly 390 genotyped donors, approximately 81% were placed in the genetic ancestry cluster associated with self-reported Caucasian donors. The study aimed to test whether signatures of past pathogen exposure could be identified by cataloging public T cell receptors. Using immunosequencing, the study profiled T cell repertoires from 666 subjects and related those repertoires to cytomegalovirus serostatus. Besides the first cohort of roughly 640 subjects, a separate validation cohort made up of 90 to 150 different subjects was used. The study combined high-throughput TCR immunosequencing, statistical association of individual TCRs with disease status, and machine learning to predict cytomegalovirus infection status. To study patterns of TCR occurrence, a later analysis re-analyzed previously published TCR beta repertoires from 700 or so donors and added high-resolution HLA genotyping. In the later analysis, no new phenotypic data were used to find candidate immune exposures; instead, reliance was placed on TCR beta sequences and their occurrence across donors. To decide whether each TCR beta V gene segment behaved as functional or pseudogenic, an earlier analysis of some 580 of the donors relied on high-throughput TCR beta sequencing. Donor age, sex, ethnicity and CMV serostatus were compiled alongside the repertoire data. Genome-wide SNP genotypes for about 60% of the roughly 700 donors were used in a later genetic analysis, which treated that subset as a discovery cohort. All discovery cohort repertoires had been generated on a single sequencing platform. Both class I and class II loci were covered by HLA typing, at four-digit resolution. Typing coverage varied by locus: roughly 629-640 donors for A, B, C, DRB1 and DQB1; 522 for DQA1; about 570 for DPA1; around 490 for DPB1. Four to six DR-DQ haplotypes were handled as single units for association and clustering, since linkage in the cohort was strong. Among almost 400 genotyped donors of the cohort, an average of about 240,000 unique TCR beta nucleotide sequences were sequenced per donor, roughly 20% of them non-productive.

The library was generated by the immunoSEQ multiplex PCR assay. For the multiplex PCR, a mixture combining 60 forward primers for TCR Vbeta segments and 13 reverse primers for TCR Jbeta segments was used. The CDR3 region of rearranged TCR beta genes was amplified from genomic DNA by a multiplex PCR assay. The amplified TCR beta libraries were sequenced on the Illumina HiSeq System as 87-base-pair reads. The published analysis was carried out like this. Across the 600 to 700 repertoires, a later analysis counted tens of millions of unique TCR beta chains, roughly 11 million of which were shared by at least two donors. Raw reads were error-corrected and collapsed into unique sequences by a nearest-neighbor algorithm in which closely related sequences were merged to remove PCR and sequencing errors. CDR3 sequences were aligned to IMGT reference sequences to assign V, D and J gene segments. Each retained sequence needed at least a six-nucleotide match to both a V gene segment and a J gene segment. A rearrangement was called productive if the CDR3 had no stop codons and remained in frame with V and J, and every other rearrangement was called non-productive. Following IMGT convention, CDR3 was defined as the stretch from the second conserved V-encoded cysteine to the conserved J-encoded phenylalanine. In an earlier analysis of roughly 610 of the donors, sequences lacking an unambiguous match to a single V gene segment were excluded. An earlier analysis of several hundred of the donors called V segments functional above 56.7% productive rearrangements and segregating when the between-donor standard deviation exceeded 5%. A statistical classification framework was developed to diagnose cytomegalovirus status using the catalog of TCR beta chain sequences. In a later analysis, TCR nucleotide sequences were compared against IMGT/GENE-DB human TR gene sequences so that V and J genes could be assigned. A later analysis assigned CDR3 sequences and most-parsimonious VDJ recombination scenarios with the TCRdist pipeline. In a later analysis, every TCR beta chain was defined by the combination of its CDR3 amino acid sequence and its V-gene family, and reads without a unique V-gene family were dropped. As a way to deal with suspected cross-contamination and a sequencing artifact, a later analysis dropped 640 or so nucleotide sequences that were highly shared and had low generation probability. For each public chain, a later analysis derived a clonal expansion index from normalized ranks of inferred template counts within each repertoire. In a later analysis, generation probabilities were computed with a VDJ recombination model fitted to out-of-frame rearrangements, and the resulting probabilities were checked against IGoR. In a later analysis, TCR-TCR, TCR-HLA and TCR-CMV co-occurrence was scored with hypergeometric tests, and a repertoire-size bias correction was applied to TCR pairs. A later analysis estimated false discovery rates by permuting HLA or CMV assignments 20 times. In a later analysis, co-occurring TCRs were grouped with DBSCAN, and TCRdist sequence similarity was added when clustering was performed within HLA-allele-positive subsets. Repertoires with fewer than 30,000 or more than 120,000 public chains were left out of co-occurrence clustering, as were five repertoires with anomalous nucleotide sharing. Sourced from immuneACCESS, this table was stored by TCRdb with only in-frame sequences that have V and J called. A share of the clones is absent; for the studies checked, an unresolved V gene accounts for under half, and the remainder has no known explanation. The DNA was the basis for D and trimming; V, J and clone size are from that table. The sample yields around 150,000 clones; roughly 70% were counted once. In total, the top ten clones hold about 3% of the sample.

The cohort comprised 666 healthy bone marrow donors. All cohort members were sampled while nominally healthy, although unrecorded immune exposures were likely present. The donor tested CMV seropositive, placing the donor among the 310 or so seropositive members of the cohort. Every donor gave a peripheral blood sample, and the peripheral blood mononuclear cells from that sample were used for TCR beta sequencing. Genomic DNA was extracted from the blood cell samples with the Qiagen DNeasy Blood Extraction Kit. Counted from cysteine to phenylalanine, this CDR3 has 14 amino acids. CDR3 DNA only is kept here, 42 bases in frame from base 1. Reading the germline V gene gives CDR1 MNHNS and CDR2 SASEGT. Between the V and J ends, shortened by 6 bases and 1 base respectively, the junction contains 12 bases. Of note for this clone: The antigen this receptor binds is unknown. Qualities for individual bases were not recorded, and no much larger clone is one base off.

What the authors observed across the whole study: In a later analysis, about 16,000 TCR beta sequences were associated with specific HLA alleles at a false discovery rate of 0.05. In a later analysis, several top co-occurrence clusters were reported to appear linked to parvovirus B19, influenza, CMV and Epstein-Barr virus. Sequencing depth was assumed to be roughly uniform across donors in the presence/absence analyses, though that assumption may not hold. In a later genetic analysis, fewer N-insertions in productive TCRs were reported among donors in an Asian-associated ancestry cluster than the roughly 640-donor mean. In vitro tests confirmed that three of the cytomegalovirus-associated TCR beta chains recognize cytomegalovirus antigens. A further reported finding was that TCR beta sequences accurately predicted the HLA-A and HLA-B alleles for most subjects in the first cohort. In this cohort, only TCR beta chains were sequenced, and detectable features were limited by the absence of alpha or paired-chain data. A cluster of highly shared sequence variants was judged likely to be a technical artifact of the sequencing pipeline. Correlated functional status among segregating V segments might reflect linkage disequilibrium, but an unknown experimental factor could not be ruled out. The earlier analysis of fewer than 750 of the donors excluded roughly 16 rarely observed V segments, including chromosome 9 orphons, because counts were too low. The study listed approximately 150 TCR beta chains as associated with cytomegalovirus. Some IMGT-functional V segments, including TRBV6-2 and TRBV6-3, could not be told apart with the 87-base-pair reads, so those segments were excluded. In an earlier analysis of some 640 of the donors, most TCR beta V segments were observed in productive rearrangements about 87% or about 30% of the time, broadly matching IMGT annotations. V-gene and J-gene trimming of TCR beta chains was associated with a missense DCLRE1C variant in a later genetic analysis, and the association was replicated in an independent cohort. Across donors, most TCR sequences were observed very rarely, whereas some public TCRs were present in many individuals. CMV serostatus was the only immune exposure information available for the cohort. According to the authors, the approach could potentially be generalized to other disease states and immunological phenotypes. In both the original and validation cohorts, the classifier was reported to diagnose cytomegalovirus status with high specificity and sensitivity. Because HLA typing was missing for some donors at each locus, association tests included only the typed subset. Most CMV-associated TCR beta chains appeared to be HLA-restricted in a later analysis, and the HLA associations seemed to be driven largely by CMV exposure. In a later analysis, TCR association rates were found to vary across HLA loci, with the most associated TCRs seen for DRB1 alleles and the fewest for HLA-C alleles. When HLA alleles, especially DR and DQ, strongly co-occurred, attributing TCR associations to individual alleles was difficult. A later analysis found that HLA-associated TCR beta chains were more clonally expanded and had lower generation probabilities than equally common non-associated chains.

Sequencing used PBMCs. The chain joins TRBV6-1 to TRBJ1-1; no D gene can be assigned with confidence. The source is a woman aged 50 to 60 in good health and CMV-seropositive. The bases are TGTGCCAGCAGGAGAGGCACGTCGAACACTGAAGCTTTCTTT. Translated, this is CASRRGTSNTEAFF.